Each of the 29 T cell receptor beta chains below was sequenced from the same sample in a study of T cell responses to AZD1222 COVID-19 vaccine. TCRdb's table, derived via immunoSEQ multiplex PCR, lists solely in-frame clones and lacks some. The repertoire includes more than 90,000 clones, just over 85% of them detected once, and approximately 15% sits in the top ten. The sequences come from peripheral blood, collected 28 days after the second AZD1222 dose. The receptors originated from an adult who received the AZD1222 COVID-19 vaccine.

The chain's CDR3 is CASSLGPGLTLYEQYF. For the CDR3, the DNA is TGTGCCAGCAGCTTAGGGCCGGGACTCACTTTATACGAGCAGTACTTC. The chain uses TRBV7-8 and TRBJ2-7, with a possible D match to TRBD2 (6 bases). This CDR3 has 16 residues. V gave up 1 base and J gave up 4 bases, with 17 bases separating them. Germline V lookup: CDR1 SGHVS, CDR2 FQNEAQ.

This clone showed up just once. The CDR3, as DNA: TGTGCCAGCAGACCAGATAGCAATCAGCCCCAGCATTTT. It is translated as CASRPDSNQPQHF. This chain joins TRBV12-3 or TRBV12-4 and TRBJ1-5; no reliable D call. This CDR3 has 13 amino acids. V was shortened by 6 bases and J by 0 bases, with 6 bases between the two germline ends.

This clone was found once. V gene TRBV7-2 combines with J gene TRBJ2-7; D uncertain. The V gene lost 0 bases and the J gene lost 0 bases, with 6 bases spanning the gap. Per the germline V gene, CDR1 is SGHTA and CDR2 is FQGNSA. The CDR3 extends over 14 amino acids. The CDR3 region is CASSLAGFSYEQYF. In DNA, the CDR3 is TGTGCCAGCAGCTTAGCCGGATTCTCCTACGAGCAGTACTTC.

V and J are TRBV30 and TRBJ1-5, with unresolved D. V dropped 2 bases and J dropped 5 bases, with 7 bases sitting between them. There are 12 residues in the CDR3. The germline V gene has CDR1 GTSNPN and CDR2 SVGIG (reference sequence). In DNA, the CDR3 is TGTGCCTGGAGTCAAAGGGATCAGCCCCAGCATTTT. The encoded protein is CAWSQRDQPQHF.

V is TRBV7-8 and J is TRBJ1-2; D uncertain. CDR3 length equals 12 residues. The germline V and J ends were trimmed by 5 bases and 7 bases, with 11 bases remaining between them. Germline lookup yields CDR1 SGHVS and CDR2 FQNEAQ. As DNA, the CDR3 is TGTGCCAGCAGCCCCGGAACCGTTGGCTACACCTTC. Its protein is CASSPGTVGYTF.

A remark on this clone: Other DNA sequences in the same sample also yield this CDR3. CDR3 DNA: TGTGCCAGCAGTAGGGATAGCAATCAGCCCCAGCATTTT. Its translation: CASSRDSNQPQHF. The rearrangement joins TRBV28 to TRBJ1-5; D uncertain. The CDR3 extends over 13 amino acids. Germline V gene sequence: CDR1 MDHEN, CDR2 SYDVKM. Trimming took off 5 bases at V and 0 bases at J, with 5 bases between the two ends.

This rearrangement joins TRBV2 to TRBJ2-5; 8 positions match TRBD1. The CDR3 length is 13 residues. Per the germline V gene, CDR1 is SNHLY and CDR2 is FYNNEI. V gave up 9 bases and J gave up 6 bases; unmatched junction bases: 9. For the CDR3, the DNA is TGTGCCAGTCCCGGAGGACAGGGAAAGACCCAGTACTTC. Its protein is CASPGGQGKTQYF.

This chain links TRBV27 with TRBJ2-1; 13 bases map to TRBD2. Germline V gene data show CDR1 as MNHEY and CDR2 as SMNVEV (reference sequence). The V segment lost 3 bases and the J segment 9 bases; nucleotides outside the gene matches: 11. This CDR3 is 17 amino acids long. CDR3 sequence reads: CASSFWAGTSGASEQFF. In DNA, the CDR3 is TGTGCCAGCAGTTTTTGGGCCGGGACTAGCGGGGCCAGTGAGCAGTTCTTC.

This clone appeared a single time. V usage is TRBV5-3 and J usage is TRBJ2-5; 7 bases map to TRBD1. TRBV5-3 is annotated as an ORF whose role is uncertain. V was clipped by 4 bases and J by 2 bases; unmatched bases: 5. This CDR3 is built from 14 residues. The CDR3 sequence is CARSTGVRQETQYF. The DNA of the CDR3 is TGTGCCAGAAGCACAGGGGTTAGGCAAGAGACCCAGTACTTC.

The chain carries TRBV5-1 and TRBJ1-2, with 8 positions matching TRBD1. CDR1 is SGHRS, CDR2 YFSETQ, per germline. The CDR3 is 14 residues long. Trimming removed 1 base from V and 4 bases from J; junction bases left unmatched: 3. CDR3: CASSLSGTGYGYTF. In DNA, the CDR3 is TGCGCCAGCAGCTTGAGCGGGACAGGCTATGGCTACACCTTC.

This clone appeared a few times. The chain recombines TRBV27 with TRBJ2-3, with D possibly being TRBD2 (6 bases). The CDR3 extends over 14 amino acids. Germline V gives CDR1 MNHEY, CDR2 SMNVEV (reference sequence). Between the trimmed V and J ends, which lost 8 bases and 1 base, there was a span of 13 bases. The CDR3 loop reads CASALGTRTDTQYF. The CDR3 DNA reads TGTGCCAGCGCCCTGGGGACTCGCACAGATACGCAGTATTTT.

This chain connects TRBV28 to TRBJ2-5, with TRBD2 matching 8 bases. The V segment lost 6 bases and the J segment 3 bases; nucleotides outside the gene matches: 0. The CDR3 loop spans 12 amino acids. From germline, CDR1 is MDHEN and CDR2 SYDVKM. The CDR3 DNA reads TGTGCCAGCAGACTAGCGGAAGAGACCCAGTACTTC. It translates to CASRLAEETQYF.

This sequence joins TRBV9 and TRBJ2-1, with D tentatively TRBD2 (5 bases). This CDR3 comprises 14 residues. Trimming left V 4 bases short and J 7 bases short, with 15 bases between. CDR1 is SGDLS and CDR2 is YYNGEE in the germline V gene. The CDR3 nucleotides read TGTGCCAGCAGCCCGCCAAGCCCGGGGAATGAGCAGTTCTTC. It yields the protein CASSPPSPGNEQFF. The full variable domain, its missing parts supplied by reference TRBV9 and TRBJ2-1, is DSGVTQTPKHLITATGQRVTLRCSPRSGDLSVYWYQQSLDQGLQFLIQYYNGEERAKGNILERFSAQQFPDLHSELNLSSLELGDSALYFCASSPPSPGNEQFFGPGTRLTVL.

The chain is built from TRBV5-1 and TRBJ2-5; TRBD2 aligns across 10 bases. With 3 bases clipped from V and 3 bases from J, the junction kept 5 bases outside the gene matches. CDR3 length equals 15 residues. Germline V gene sequence: CDR1 SGHRS, CDR2 YFSETQ. DNA for the CDR3: TGCGCCAGCAGCTCTTCAACTAGCGGGGAAGAGACCCAGTACTTC. This codes for CASSSSTSGEETQYF.

This rearrangement joins TRBV27 to TRBJ1-2; D not resolved. The V gene's germline CDR1 is MNHEY and CDR2 SMNVEV (reference sequence). V lost 2 bases to trimming and J lost 1 base, with 8 bases between them. The CDR3 loop spans 14 amino acids. The CDR3 loop reads CASSLNPVNYGYTF. Here the CDR3 DNA reads TGTGCCAGCAGTTTAAATCCTGTTAACTATGGCTACACCTTC.

The rearrangement links TRBV6-6 to TRBJ1-2; 10 bases are shared with TRBD1. The CDR3 loop spans 14 amino acids. Losses at the gene ends were 2 bases for V and 8 bases for J; bases not matched to a gene: 5. CDR1 and CDR2 (germline): MNHNY, SVGAGI (reference sequence). CDR3 in DNA: TGTGCCAGCAGTTACGCGGGACAGGGGCTCGGCTACACCTTC. This sequence encodes CASSYAGQGLGYTF.

V gene TRBV5-1 combines with J gene TRBJ1-6, with no clear D. In germline, CDR1 is SGHRS, CDR2 YFSETQ. The CDR3 has 16 amino acids. Deletions cut 4 bases from V and 4 bases from J, with 15 bases between. DNA of the CDR3: TGCGCCAGCAGCCCCTCCCCGGGAGGATATAATTCACCCCTCCACTTT. Translating gives CASSPSPGGYNSPLHF.

The rearrangement uses TRBV6-6 and TRBJ1-5; perhaps TRBD1 as D (6 bases). Deletions cut 2 bases from V and 7 bases from J, with 18 bases between. Per germline, CDR1 MNHNY and CDR2 SVGAGI (reference sequence). The CDR3 loop spans 16 amino acids. DNA of the CDR3: TGTGCCAGCAGTTACGGCAGGGGTCGGGAGGACCAGCCCCAGCATTTT. Residues: CASSYGRGREDQPQHF.

The chain employs TRBV7-3 and TRBJ2-3; D ambiguous. Per the germline V gene, CDR1 is SGHTA and CDR2 is FQGTGA. V dropped 5 bases and J dropped 3 bases, with 12 bases sitting between them. The CDR3 has 14 amino acids. The CDR3 nucleotides are TGTGCCAGCAGCCCAAATGGGCAGACAGATACGCAGTATTTT. Residues: CASSPNGQTDTQYF.

This chain uses TRBV5-4 with TRBJ2-5; D might be TRBD2 (5 bases). Germline CDR1 SGHNT, CDR2 YYREEE (reference sequence). The CDR3 has 16 residues. Trimming pared 3 bases from V and 5 bases from J, leaving 20 bases between. The CDR3 region is CASSSAGGRVGETQYF. CDR3 nucleotide sequence: TGTGCCAGCAGCTCGGCGGGCGGAAGGGTTGGGGAGACCCAGTACTTC.

The V call is TRBV14, the J call TRBJ1-3; possibly TRBD1 for D (5 bases). This CDR3 region has 16 residues. Germline V gene data show CDR1 as SGHDN and CDR2 as FVKESK. V was shortened by 0 bases and J by 3 bases, with 12 bases between the two germline ends. The CDR3 region is CASSQDPAGYGNTIYF. The CDR3 DNA sequence: TGTGCCAGCAGCCAAGATCCGGCAGGGTATGGAAACACCATATATTTT.

This chain connects TRBV10-3 to TRBJ2-2; the D gene is possibly TRBD1 (5 bases). The CDR3 is 15 amino acids. V was shortened by 9 bases and J by 2 bases, with 16 bases between the two germline ends. The germline CDR1 and CDR2 sequences are ENHRY and SYGVKD. CDR3 in DNA: TGTGCCATAGGGGCGCGGAGCGAAAACACCGGGGAGCTGTTTTTT. It codes for CAIGARSENTGELFF.

The chain links TRBV7-2 to TRBJ2-4; TRBD1 matches at 9 bases. This CDR3 region has 14 residues. Trimming at V came to 3 bases and at J to 3 bases, leaving 0 bases not matched to a gene. CDR1 is SGHTA and CDR2 is FQGNSA in the germline V gene. CDR3 nucleotide sequence: TGTGCCAGCAGCTTGGACAGGGGCAAAAACATTCAGTACTTC. Amino acid sequence: CASSLDRGKNIQYF.

The V call is TRBV10-3, the J call TRBJ2-6; possibly TRBD1 for D (5 bases). Germline V CDR1 and CDR2: ENHRY, SYGVKD. Trimming took off 8 bases at V and 4 bases at J, with 18 bases between the two ends. This CDR3 spans 16 amino acids. In nucleotides, the CDR3 is TGTGCCATCTCTGGGCAGGGCAGCTCCGGGGCCAACGTCCTGACTTTC. It encodes CAISGQGSSGANVLTF.

V and J are TRBV28 and TRBJ2-1; the D gene is possibly TRBD2 (6 bases). The V gene lost 6 bases and the J gene lost 10 bases, with 19 bases spanning the gap. Looked up from germline, CDR1 is MDHEN and CDR2 is SYDVKM. CDR3 length: 14 residues. The CDR3 region has the DNA TGTGCCAGCAGCCTCTTTCGGGGGTTCACCGAGCAGTTCTTC. Translating gives CASSLFRGFTEQFF.

V usage is TRBV6-5 and J usage is TRBJ2-7, with 8 nucleotides matching TRBD2. In germline, CDR1 is MNHEY, CDR2 SVGAGI. The CDR3 has 16 residues. Losses at the gene ends were 0 bases for V and 6 bases for J; bases not matched to a gene: 10. CDR3 loop: CASSYSTGGISGEQYF. The CDR3 DNA reads as TGTGCCAGCAGTTACTCGACGGGGGGGATCTCGGGCGAGCAGTACTTC.

This chain joins TRBV15 and TRBJ2-1; possibly TRBD2 for D (5 bases). Germline values: CDR1 LNHNV, CDR2 YYDKDF (reference sequence). The CDR3 runs to 12 residues. Trimming stripped 1 base from V and 8 bases from J, with 6 bases between. The CDR3 DNA reads as TGTGCCACCAGCAGAGCTAGCTATGAGCAGTTCTTC. Its protein product is CATSRASYEQFF.

The gene calls are TRBV15 and TRBJ2-7; 9 bases line up with TRBD2. The germline V gene has CDR1 LNHNV and CDR2 YYDKDF (reference sequence). Trimming at V came to 3 bases and at J to 6 bases, leaving 3 bases not matched to a gene. The CDR3 consists of 13 residues. DNA of the CDR3: TGTGCCACCAGCAGTGAACTAGCGGGCGAGCAGTACTTC. This translates into CATSSELAGEQYF.

The V gene is TRBV6-5, the J gene TRBJ1-3; D is perhaps TRBD1 (5 bases). Trimming stripped 6 bases from V and 0 bases from J, with 9 bases between. Germline CDR1 and CDR2: MNHEY and SVGAGI. This CDR3 spans 14 amino acids. The CDR3 region is CASRTGDSGNTIYF. As DNA, the CDR3 is TGTGCCAGCAGGACGGGGGACTCTGGAAACACCATATATTTT.